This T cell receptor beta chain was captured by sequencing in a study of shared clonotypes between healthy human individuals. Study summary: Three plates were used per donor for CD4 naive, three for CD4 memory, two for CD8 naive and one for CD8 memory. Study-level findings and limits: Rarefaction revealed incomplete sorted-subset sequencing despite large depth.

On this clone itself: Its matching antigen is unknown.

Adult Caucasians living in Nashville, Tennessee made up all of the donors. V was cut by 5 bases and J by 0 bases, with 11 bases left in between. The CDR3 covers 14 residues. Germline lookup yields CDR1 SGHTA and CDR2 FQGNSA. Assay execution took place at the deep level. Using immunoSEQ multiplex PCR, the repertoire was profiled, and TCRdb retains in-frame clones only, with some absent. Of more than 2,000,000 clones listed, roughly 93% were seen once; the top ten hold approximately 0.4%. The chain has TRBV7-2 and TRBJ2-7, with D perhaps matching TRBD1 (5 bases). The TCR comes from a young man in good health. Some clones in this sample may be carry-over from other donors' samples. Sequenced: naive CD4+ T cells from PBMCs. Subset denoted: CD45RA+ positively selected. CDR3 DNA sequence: TGTGCCAGCAGCACCGACAGCAGCTCCTACGAGCAGTACTTC. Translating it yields CASSTDSSSYEQYF.